This T cell receptor (beta chain) was recorded in a study of blood T cell repertoires in COVID-19. In germline, CDR1 is SGHDN, CDR2 FVKESK. The CDR3 consists of 13 residues. The V end lost 3 bases, the J end lost 4 bases, and 9 bases lay between the germline ends. The assay was immunoSEQ multiplex PCR, and TCRdb's table has in-frame clones only and misses some. The sample has approximately 68,000 clones, around 85% seen once; the top ten hold around 9.4%. This clone has just a few counts. The receptor was derived from a woman between 50 and 59 years old with acute or convalescent COVID-19. The source material was peripheral blood. The V call is TRBV14, the J call TRBJ1-1, with D possibly matching TRBD1 (5 bases). This CDR3 reads CASSQQGSTEAFF. The CDR3 DNA sequence: TGTGCCAGCAGCCAGCAGGGAAGCACTGAAGCTTTCTTT.